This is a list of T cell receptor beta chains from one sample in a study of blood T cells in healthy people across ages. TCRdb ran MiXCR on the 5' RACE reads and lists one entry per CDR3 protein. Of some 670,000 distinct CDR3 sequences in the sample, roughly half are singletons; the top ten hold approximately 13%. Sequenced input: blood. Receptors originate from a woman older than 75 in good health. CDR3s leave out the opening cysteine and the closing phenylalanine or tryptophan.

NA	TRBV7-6	ASSMGLVHEQY
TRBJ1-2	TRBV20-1	SARVGLANYGYT
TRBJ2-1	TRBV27	ASSLSIGGSEQF
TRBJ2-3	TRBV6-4	ASNKRGGEDTQY
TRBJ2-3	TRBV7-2	ASSSPPSDTQY
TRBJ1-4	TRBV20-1	SGWQGNEKLF
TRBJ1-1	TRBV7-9	ASTLEPLNTEAF
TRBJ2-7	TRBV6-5	ASSVDTLRGQY
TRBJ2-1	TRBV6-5	ASSSAVRGGLDEQF
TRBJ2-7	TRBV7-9	ASSRPRTPQY
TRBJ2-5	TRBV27	ASRTDGQGEWNEQY
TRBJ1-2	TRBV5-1	ASSLYGAGYGYT
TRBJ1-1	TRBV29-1	SVEDRRGDEAF
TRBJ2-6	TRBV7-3	ASSSCSGANVLT
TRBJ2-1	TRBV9	ASSVEGRGNNEQF